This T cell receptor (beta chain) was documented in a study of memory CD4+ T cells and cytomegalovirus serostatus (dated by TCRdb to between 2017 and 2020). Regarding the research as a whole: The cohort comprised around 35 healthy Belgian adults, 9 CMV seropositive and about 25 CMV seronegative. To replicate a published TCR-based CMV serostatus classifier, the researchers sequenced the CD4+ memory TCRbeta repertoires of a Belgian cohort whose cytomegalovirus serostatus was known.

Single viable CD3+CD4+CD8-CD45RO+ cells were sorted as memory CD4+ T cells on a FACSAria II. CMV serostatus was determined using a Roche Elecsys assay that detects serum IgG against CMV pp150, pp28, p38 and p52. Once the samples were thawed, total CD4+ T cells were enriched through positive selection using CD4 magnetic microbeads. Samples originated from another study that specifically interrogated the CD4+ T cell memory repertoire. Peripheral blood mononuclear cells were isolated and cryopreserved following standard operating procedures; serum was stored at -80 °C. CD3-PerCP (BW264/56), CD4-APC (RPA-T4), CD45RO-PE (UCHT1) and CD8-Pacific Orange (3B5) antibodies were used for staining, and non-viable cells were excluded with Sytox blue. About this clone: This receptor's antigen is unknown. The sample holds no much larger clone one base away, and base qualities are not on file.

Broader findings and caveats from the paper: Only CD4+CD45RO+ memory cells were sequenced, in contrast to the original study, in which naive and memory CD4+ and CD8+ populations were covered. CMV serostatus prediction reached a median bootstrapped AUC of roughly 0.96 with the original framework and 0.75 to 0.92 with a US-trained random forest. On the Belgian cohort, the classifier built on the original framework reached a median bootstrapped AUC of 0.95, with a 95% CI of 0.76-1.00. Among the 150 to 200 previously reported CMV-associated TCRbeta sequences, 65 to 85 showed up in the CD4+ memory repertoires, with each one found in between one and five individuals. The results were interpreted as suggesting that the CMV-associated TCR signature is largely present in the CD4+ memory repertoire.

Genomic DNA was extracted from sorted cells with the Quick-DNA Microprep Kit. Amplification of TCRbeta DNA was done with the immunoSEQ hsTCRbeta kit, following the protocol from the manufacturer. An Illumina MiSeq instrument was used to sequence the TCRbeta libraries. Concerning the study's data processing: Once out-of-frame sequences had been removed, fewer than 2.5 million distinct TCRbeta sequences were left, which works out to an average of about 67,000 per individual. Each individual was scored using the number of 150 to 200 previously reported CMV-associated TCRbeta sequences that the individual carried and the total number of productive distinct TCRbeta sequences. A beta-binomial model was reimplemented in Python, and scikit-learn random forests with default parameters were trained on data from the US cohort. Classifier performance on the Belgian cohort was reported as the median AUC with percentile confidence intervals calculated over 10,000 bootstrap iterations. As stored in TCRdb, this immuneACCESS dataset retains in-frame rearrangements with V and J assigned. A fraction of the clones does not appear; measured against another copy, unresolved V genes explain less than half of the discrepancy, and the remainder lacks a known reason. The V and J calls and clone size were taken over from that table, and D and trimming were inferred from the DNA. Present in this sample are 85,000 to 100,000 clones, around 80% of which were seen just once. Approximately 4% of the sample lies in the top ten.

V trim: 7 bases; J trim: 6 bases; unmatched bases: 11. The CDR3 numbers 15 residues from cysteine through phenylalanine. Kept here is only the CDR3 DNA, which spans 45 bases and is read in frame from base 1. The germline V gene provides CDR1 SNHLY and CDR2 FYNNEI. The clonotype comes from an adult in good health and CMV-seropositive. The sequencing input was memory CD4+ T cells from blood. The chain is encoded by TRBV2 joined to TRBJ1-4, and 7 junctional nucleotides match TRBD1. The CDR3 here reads CASTLGGGGHEKLFF. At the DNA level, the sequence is TGTGCCAGCACCCTAGGTGGAGGGGGCCATGAAAAACTGTTTTTT.